A single sample is the source of the 17 T cell receptor beta chains below, sequenced in a study of control samples from healthy donors and cancer patients. TCRdb's copy holds only in-frame clones and misses some; the assay was immunoSEQ multiplex PCR. Its table lists fewer than 250,000 clones. The source material was blood. The receptors originated from a woman between 25 and 40 years old in good health.

V and J are TRBV29-1 and TRBJ2-7, with 9 bases identical to TRBD1. The CDR3 has 15 amino acids. V shed 6 bases and J 5 bases; nucleotides not matched to a gene: 14. Germline V gene lookup returns CDR1 SQVTM and CDR2 ANQGSEA. CDR3 bases: TGCAGCGTCGTTGGGGACAGGGCCCGTGGGAACGAGCAGTACTTC. Its translation: CSVVGDRARGNEQYF.

The CDR3 spells CASSSGEYEQYF. CDR3 in DNA: TGTGCCAGCAGTTCAGGGGAGTACGAGCAGTACTTC. The rearrangement joins TRBV9 to TRBJ2-7; possibly TRBD1 for D (6 bases). This CDR3 comprises 12 residues. V was pared by 5 bases and J by 4 bases, with 10 bases between. Looked up from germline, CDR1 is SGDLS and CDR2 is YYNGEE. Based on the CDR3 plus reference TRBV9 and TRBJ2-7, the full variable domain is DSGVTQTPKHLITATGQRVTLRCSPRSGDLSVYWYQQSLDQGLQFLIQYYNGEERAKGNILERFSAQQFPDLHSELNLSSLELGDSALYFCASSSGEYEQYFGPGTRLTVT.

The CDR3 DNA follows: TGTGCCAGCAGTTTCGGACCGACGAACTATGGCTACACCTTC. The encoded protein is CASSFGPTNYGYTF. The chain joins TRBV27 to TRBJ1-2; the D is unclear. The germline gives CDR1 MNHEY, CDR2 SMNVEV (reference sequence). This CDR3 is built from 14 residues. The ends were cut back, 3 bases at V and 2 bases at J, with 10 bases in the middle.

This sequence joins TRBV30 and TRBJ2-3; 11 positions match TRBD2. CDR3 length: 15 residues. Losses at the gene ends were 2 bases for V and 5 bases for J; bases not matched to a gene: 6. Germline CDR1 and CDR2: GTSNPN and SVGIG (reference sequence). CDR3 sequence: CAWSRPSGGRDTQYF. For the CDR3, the DNA is TGTGCCTGGAGTAGACCTAGCGGGGGGCGAGATACGCAGTATTTT.

CDR3 sequence reads: CASSSWWEGSNTIYF. The CDR3, as DNA: TGTGCCAGCAGCTCGTGGTGGGAGGGAAGCAACACCATATATTTT. V is TRBV11-2 and J is TRBJ1-3; D is ambiguous. Germline V lookup: CDR1 SGHAT, CDR2 FQNNGV. Trimming shortened V by 4 bases and J by 7 bases, and 17 bases separated the two germline ends. The CDR3 extends over 15 amino acids.

In nucleotides, the CDR3 is TGTGCCAGCTCACCAATGGTTGTTGGCTCCTACAATGAGCAGTTCTTC. Translating it yields CASSPMVVGSYNEQFF. The chain combines TRBV18 with TRBJ2-1, with D hard to call. The length of the CDR3 is 16 residues. Trimming pared 2 bases from V and 0 bases from J, leaving 11 bases between. CDR1 and CDR2 (germline): KGHSH, LQKENI. The complete variable domain, with remaining parts taken from reference TRBV18 and TRBJ2-1, reads NAGVMQNPRHLVRRRGQEARLRCSPMKGHSHVYWYRQLPEEGLKFMVYLQKENIIDESGMPKERFSAEFPKEGPSILRIQQVVRGDSAAYFCASSPMVVGSYNEQFFGPGTRLTVL.

The chain employs TRBV28 and TRBJ2-2; 14 bases line up with TRBD2. The CDR3 spans 18 residues. Germline V gives CDR1 MDHEN, CDR2 SYDVKM. Trimming at V came to 6 bases and at J to 6 bases, leaving 12 bases not matched to a gene. This chain's CDR3 is CASSRTGLAGVSAGELFF. CDR3 coding DNA: TGTGCCAGCAGCCGAACGGGACTAGCGGGGGTGTCAGCCGGGGAGCTGTTTTTT. Full variable domain (missing parts from reference TRBV28 and TRBJ2-2): DVKVTQSSRYLVKRTGEKVFLECVQDMDHENMFWYRQDPGLGLRLIYFSYDVKMKEKGDIPEGYSVSREKKERFSLILESASTNQTSMYLCASSRTGLAGVSAGELFFGEGSRLTVL.

The chain joins TRBV2 to TRBJ2-3; a weak D match, TRBD1 (6 bases). The CDR3 extends over 15 amino acids. CDR1 SNHLY and CDR2 FYNNEI come from the germline V gene. V was clipped by 2 bases and J by 0 bases, with 9 bases between them. For the CDR3, the DNA is TGTGCCAGCAGTGAAATCAGGGGTAGCACAGATACGCAGTATTTT. It yields the protein CASSEIRGSTDTQYF.

The V gene is TRBV11-2, the J gene TRBJ2-1, with 13 bases that match TRBD2. The CDR3 is made up of 16 amino acids. The germline CDR1 and CDR2 sequences are SGHAT and FQNNGV. V shed 5 bases, J shed 10 bases, and the junction held 11 bases outside the gene matches. The CDR3 reads CASSTGLAGARGEQFF. The CDR3 nucleotides read TGTGCCAGCAGCACCGGACTAGCGGGGGCTAGGGGGGAGCAGTTCTTC.

This rearrangement joins TRBV28 to TRBJ1-2; tentatively, D is TRBD1 (5 bases). The germline V gene has CDR1 MDHEN and CDR2 SYDVKM. V was pared by 3 bases and J by 2 bases, with 16 bases between. CDR3 size: 16 residues. Written as DNA, the CDR3 is TGTGCCAGCAGTTTTGGGGGGGTTAGTACCAACTATGGCTACACCTTC. Translated: CASSFGGVSTNYGYTF.

The chain recombines TRBV27 with TRBJ2-7; TRBD2 is a possible D gene (6 bases). There are 16 residues in the CDR3. Germline V gives CDR1 MNHEY, CDR2 SMNVEV (reference sequence). V lost 3 bases to trimming and J lost 3 bases, with 18 bases between them. The chain's CDR3 is CASSLEGPRLYYEQYF. CDR3 DNA: TGTGCCAGCAGTTTGGAGGGGCCGCGGTTATACTACGAGCAGTACTTC.

This chain connects TRBV24-1 to TRBJ1-5; 7 bases match TRBD1. CDR3 length equals 15 residues. The germline gives CDR1 KGHDR, CDR2 SFDVKD. The ends lost 3 bases at V and 7 bases at J; junction bases unmatched: 8. Here the CDR3 reads CATSDPRTGNQPQHF. The CDR3 nucleotides are TGTGCCACCAGTGATCCCCGGACAGGTAACCAGCCCCAGCATTTT.

This chain uses TRBV9 with TRBJ1-3; TRBD1 is a possible D gene (5 bases). The CDR3 is 15 residues long. Trimming removed 2 bases at V and 0 bases at J, with 9 bases between. Per germline, CDR1 SGDLS and CDR2 YYNGEE. The CDR3 bases are TGTGCCAGCAGCGTCCAGGGATCCTCTGGAAACACCATATATTTT. Amino acid sequence: CASSVQGSSGNTIYF.

The V gene is TRBV5-1, the J gene TRBJ1-1; D is undetermined. The CDR3 is 16 amino acids. Between the trimmed V and J ends, which lost 3 bases and 0 bases, there was a span of 15 bases. CDR1 is SGHRS, CDR2 YFSETQ, per germline. The DNA for the CDR3 is TGCGCCAGCAGCTCTAGGACGGATACCATGAACACTGAAGCTTTCTTT. Its translation is CASSSRTDTMNTEAFF.

The chain couples TRBV7-9 to TRBJ2-4; D is unresolved. This CDR3 comprises 16 residues. Trimming left V 2 bases short and J 1 base short, with 12 bases between. Germline CDR1 reads SEHNR; CDR2 reads FQNEAQ (reference sequence). CDR3 DNA: TGTGCCAGCAGCTTATTGTCAGGTGGGGCCAAAAACATTCAGTACTTC. It encodes CASSLLSGGAKNIQYF.

The chain uses TRBV4-2 and TRBJ2-5; no clear D. Trimming removed 0 bases at V and 2 bases at J, with 10 bases between. Germline values: CDR1 LGHNA, CDR2 YNFKEQ. This CDR3 region has 15 residues. In DNA, the CDR3 is TGTGCCAGCAGCCAAGACGAGGTTTTACAAGAGACCCAGTACTTC. This codes for CASSQDEVLQETQYF.

The rearrangement links TRBV11-2 to TRBJ1-1, with 11 bases aligning to TRBD1. The CDR3 spans 16 residues. The germline CDR1 and CDR2 sequences are SGHAT and FQNNGV. Trimming took 5 bases from V and 1 from J; bases not matched to a gene: 6. CDR3 nucleotide sequence: TGTGCCAGCAGCCCCGGGACAGGGGGTAAGAACACTGAAGCTTTCTTT. This translates into CASSPGTGGKNTEAFF.